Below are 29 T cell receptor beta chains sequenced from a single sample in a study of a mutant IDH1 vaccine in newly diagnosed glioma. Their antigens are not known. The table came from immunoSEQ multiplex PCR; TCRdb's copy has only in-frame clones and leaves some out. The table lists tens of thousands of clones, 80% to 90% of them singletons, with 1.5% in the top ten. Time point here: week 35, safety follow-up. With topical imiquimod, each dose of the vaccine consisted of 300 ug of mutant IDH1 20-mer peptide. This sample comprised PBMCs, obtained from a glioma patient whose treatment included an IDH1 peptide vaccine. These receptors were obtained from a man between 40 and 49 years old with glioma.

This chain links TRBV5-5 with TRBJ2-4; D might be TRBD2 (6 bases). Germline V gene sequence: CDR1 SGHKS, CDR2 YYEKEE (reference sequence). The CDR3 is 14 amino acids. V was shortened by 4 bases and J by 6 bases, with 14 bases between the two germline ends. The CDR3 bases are TGTGCCAGCAGCCGGGACTTTAATTCAAACATTCAGTACTTC. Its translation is CASSRDFNSNIQYF.

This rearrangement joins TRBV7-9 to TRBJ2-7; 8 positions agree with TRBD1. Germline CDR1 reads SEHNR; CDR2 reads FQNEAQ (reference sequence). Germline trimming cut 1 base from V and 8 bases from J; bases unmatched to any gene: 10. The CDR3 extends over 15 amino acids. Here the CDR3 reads CASSLDGTGDVQQYF. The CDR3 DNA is TGTGCCAGCAGCTTAGACGGGACAGGTGACGTCCAGCAGTACTTC.

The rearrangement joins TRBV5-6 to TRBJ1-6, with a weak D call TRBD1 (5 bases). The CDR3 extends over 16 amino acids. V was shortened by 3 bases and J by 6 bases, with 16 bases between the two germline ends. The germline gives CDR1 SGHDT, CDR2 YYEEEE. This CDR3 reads CASSSSRLGANSPLHF. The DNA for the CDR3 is TGTGCCAGCAGCTCCTCGAGACTCGGGGCTAATTCACCCCTCCACTTT.

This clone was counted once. The CDR3, as DNA: TGCGCCAGCAGCTTACGACAGGGGAGCAGAGAGACCCAGTACTTC. Translation: CASSLRQGSRETQYF. The V and J genes are TRBV5-1 and TRBJ2-5; 8 positions agree with TRBD1. The CDR3 runs 15 residues. V lost 2 bases, J lost 4 bases, and 7 bases stayed unmatched. CDR1 is SGHRS and CDR2 is YFSETQ in the germline V gene.

The CDR3 here is CASSSQGQGETQYF. DNA for the CDR3: TGCGCCAGCAGCTCGCAGGGGCAAGGAGAGACCCAGTACTTC. The rearrangement links TRBV4-3 to TRBJ2-5, with D possibly matching TRBD1 (6 bases). With 5 bases removed from V and 4 bases from J, the gap between germline ends came to 14 bases. The germline V gene encodes CDR1 LGHNA and CDR2 YSLEER. This CDR3 contains 14 residues.

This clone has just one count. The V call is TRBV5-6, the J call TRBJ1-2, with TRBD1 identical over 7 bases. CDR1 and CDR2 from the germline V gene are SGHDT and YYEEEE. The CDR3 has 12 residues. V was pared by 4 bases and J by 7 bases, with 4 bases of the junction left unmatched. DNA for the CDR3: TGTGCCAGCAGCAAACAGGGGCTTGGCTACACCTTC. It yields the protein CASSKQGLGYTF.

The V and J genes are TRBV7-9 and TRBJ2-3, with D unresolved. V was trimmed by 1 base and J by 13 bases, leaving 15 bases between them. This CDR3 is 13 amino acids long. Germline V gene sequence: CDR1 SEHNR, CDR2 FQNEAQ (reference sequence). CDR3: CASSLENFPAEYF. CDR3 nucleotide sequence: TGTGCCAGCAGCTTAGAAAACTTCCCGGCAGAGTATTTT. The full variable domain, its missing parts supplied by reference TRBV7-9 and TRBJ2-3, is DTGVSQNPRHKITKRGQNVTFRCDPISEHNRLYWYRQTLGQGPEFLTYFQNEAQLEKSRLLSDRFSAERPKGSFSTLEIQRTEQGDSAMYLCASSLENFPAEYFGPGTRLTVL.

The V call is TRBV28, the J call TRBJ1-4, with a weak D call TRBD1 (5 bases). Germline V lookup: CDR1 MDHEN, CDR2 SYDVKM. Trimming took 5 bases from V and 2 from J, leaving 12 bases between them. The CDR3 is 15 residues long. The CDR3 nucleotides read TGTGCCAGCAGTGCCGGGGGGACGACTAATGAAAAACTGTTTTTT. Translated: CASSAGGTTNEKLFF.

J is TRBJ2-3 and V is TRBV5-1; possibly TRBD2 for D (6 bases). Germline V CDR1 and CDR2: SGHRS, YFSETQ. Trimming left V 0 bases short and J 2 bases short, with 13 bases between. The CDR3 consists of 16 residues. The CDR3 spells CASSLAVTGDTDTQYF. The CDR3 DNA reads TGCGCCAGCAGCTTGGCCGTAACGGGGGACACAGATACGCAGTATTTT.

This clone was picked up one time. CDR3 nucleotides: TGTGCCAGCAGTAAGACGACAGGGGCTTCCTATGGCTACACCTTC. It yields the protein CASSKTTGASYGYTF. The rearrangement uses TRBV27 and TRBJ1-2; TRBD1 matches at 8 bases. J was trimmed by 4 bases and V by 5 bases; bases with no gene match: 9. CDR1 is MNHEY, CDR2 SMNVEV, per germline (reference sequence). This CDR3 has 15 residues.

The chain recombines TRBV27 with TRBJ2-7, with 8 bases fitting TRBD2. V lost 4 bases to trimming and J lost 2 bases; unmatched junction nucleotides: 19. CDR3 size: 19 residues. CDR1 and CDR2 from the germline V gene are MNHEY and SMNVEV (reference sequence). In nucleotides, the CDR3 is TGTGCCAGCAGTTCCCCGGGGGGGTCCCGGGTTGGGAGGGCCTACGAGCAGTACTTC. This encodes CASSSPGGSRVGRAYEQYF.

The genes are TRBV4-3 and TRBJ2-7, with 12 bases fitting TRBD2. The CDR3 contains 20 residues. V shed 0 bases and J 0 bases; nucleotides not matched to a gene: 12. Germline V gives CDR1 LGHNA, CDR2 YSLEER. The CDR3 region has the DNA TGCGCCAGCAGCCAAGACCCCTCCGGGACTAGCGGGCTGCCCTCCTACGAGCAGTACTTC. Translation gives CASSQDPSGTSGLPSYEQYF.

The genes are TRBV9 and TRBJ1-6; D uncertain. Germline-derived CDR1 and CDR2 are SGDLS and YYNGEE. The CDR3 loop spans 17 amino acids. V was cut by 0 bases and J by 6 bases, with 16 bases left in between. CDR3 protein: CASSVEGVVAANSPLHF. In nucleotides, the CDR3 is TGTGCCAGCAGCGTAGAAGGCGTGGTGGCAGCTAATTCACCCCTCCACTTT.

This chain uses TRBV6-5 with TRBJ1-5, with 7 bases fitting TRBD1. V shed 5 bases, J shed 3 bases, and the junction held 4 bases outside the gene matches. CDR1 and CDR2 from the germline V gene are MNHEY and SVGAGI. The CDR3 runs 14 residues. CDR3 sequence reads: CASSRDSINQPQHF. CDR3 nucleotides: TGTGCCAGCAGTCGGGACAGTATCAATCAGCCCCAGCATTTT.

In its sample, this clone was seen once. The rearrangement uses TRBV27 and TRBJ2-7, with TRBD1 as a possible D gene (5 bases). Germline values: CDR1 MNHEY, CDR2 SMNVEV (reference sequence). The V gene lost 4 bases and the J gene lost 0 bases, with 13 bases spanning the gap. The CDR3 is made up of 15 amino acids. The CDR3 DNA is TGTGCCAGCAGTTCCGACCACAGGAGCTCCTACGAGCAGTACTTC. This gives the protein CASSSDHRSSYEQYF.

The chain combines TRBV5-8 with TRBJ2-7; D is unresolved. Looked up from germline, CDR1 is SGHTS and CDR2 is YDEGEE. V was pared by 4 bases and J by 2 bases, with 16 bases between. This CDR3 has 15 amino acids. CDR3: CASSPSLDRPYEQYF. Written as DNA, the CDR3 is TGTGCCAGCAGCCCGAGTTTAGACCGACCCTACGAGCAGTACTTC. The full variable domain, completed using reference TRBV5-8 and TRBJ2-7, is EAGVTQSPTHLIKTRGQQATLRCSPISGHTSVYWYQQALGLGLQFLLWYDEGEERNRGNFPPRFSGRQFPNYSSELNVNALELEDSALYLCASSPSLDRPYEQYFGPGTRLTVT.

The CDR3 here is CASSFGRGYEQYF. Here the CDR3 DNA reads TGTGCCAGCAGTTTCGGACGGGGCTACGAGCAGTACTTC. The J gene is TRBJ2-7, the V gene TRBV27, with D tentatively TRBD2 (5 bases). The CDR3 has 13 residues. Per germline, CDR1 MNHEY and CDR2 SMNVEV (reference sequence). Trimming left V 3 bases short and J 3 bases short, with 9 bases between.

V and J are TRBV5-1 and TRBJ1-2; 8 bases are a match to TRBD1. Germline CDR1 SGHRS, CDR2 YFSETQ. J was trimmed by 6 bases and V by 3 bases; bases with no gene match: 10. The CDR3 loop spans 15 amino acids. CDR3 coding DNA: TGCGCCAGCAGCTGGTCCGTGACAGGGGTAGATGGCTACACCTTC. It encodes CASSWSVTGVDGYTF.

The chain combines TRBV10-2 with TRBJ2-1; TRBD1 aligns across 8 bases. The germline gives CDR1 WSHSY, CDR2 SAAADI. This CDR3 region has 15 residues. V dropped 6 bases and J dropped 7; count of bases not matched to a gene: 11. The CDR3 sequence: CASRRERTGRNEQFF. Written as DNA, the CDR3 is TGCGCCAGCAGGCGTGAAAGGACAGGGAGGAATGAGCAGTTCTTC.

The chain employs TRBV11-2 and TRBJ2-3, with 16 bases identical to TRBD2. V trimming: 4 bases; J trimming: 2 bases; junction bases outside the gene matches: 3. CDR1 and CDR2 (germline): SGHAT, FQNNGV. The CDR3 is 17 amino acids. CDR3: CASSSGTSGGATDTQYF. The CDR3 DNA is TGTGCCAGCAGCTCCGGGACTAGCGGGGGGGCCACAGATACGCAGTATTTT.

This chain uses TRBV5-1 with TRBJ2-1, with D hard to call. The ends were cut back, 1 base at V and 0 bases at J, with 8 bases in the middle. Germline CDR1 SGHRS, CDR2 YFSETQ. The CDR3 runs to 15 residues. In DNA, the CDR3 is TGCGCCAGCAGCTTGTATCCGGGCTCCTACAATGAGCAGTTCTTC. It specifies CASSLYPGSYNEQFF.

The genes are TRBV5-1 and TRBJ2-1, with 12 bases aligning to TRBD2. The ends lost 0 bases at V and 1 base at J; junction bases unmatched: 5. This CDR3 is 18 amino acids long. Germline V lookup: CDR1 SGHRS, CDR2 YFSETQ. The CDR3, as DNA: TGCGCCAGCAGCTTGGTGACTAGCGGGAGTGATTCCTACAATGAGCAGTTCTTC. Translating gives CASSLVTSGSDSYNEQFF.

CDR3 DNA sequence: TGTGCCAGCAGTTTAGGTACGAACACTGAAGCTTTCTTT. Translated: CASSLGTNTEAFF. This sequence joins TRBV28 and TRBJ1-1; the D is unclear. In germline, CDR1 is MDHEN, CDR2 SYDVKM. Trimming pared 2 bases from V and 1 base from J, leaving 5 bases between. CDR3 size: 13 residues.

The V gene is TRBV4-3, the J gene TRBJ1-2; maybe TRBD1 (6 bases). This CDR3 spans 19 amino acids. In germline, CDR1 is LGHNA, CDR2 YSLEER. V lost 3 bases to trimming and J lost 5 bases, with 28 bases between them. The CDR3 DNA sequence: TGCGCCAGCAGCCAGGACGAAAGGACAGAGATGAGAGATCGTTATGGCTACACCTTC. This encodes CASSQDERTEMRDRYGYTF.

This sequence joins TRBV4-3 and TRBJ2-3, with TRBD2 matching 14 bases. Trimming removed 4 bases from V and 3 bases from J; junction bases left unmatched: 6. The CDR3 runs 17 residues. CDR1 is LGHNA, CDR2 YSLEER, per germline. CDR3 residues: CASSPGTSGRFTDTQYF. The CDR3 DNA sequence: TGCGCCAGCAGCCCTGGGACTAGCGGGAGATTTACAGATACGCAGTATTTT.

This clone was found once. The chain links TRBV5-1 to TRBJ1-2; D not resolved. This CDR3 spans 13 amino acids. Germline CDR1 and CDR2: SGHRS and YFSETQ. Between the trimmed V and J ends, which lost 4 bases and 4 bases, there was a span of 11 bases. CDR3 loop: CASSEGTLYGYTF. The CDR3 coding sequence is TGCGCCAGCAGCGAGGGAACCCTCTATGGCTACACCTTC.

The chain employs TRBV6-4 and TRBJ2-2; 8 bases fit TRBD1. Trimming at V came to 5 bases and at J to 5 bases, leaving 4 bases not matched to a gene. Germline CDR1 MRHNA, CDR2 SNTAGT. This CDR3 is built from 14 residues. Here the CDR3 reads CASSSDRATGELFF. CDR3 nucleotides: TGTGCCAGCAGTTCGGACAGGGCAACCGGGGAGCTGTTTTTT.

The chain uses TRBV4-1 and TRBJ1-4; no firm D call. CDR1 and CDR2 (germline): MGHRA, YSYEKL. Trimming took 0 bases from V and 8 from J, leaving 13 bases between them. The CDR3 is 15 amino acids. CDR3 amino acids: CASSQDGHPEEKLFF. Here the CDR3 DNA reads TGCGCCAGCAGCCAAGATGGGCACCCGGAGGAAAAACTGTTTTTT.

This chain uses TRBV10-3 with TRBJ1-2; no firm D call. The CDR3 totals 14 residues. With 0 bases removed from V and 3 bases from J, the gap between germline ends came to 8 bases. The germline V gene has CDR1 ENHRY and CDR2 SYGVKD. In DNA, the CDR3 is TGTGCCATCAGTGAGTCGCGGGAAGACTATGGCTACACCTTC. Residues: CAISESREDYGYTF.